This T cell receptor (beta chain) was identified in a study of cytomegalovirus exposure and HLA in healthy donors (dated 2017 in TCRdb). About the study as a whole: In an earlier analysis of about 560 of the donors, 276 Gb of sequence data and some 100 million unique TCR beta sequences from about 179 million T cells were reported. About 310 gigabases of sequencing data and approximately 85 million unique TCR sequences were included in an early release covering several hundred HLA-typed donors. Of the 300 to 500 genotyped donors, 80% to 90% were placed in the genetic ancestry cluster associated with self-reported Caucasian donors. The study aimed to test whether cataloging public T cell receptors could reveal signatures of past pathogen exposure. Using immunosequencing, the study profiled T cell repertoires from fewer than 700 subjects and related those repertoires to cytomegalovirus serostatus. In addition to the first cohort of around 670 subjects, a separate validation cohort of 100 to 150 different subjects was used. To predict cytomegalovirus infection status, the study brought together high-throughput TCR immunosequencing, statistical association of individual TCRs with disease status, and machine learning. In a later analysis, previously published TCR beta repertoires from 670 or so donors were re-analyzed and high-resolution HLA genotyping was added so that TCR occurrence patterns could be studied. Rather than drawing on any new phenotypic data, the later analysis identified candidate immune exposures from TCR beta sequences and the way those sequences occurred across donors. An earlier analysis of several hundred of the donors used high-throughput TCR beta sequencing to judge whether each TCR beta V gene segment behaved as functional or pseudogenic. Alongside the repertoire data, information on donor age, sex, ethnicity and CMV serostatus was compiled. In a later genetic analysis, genome-wide SNP genotypes for about 55% of the roughly 700 donors were used, and that subset was treated as a discovery cohort. All discovery cohort repertoires had been generated on a single sequencing platform. HLA typing included class I and class II loci at four-digit resolution. Typing coverage differed by locus: A, B, C, DRB1 and DQB1 were typed in roughly 629-630 donors, DQA1 in about 510, DPA1 in approximately 600, and DPB1 in 400 to 490. Because of strong linkage in the cohort, roughly five DR-DQ haplotypes were treated as single units for association and clustering. Across some 400 genotyped donors of the cohort, an average of roughly 250,000 unique TCR beta nucleotide sequences per donor were sequenced, and roughly 20% of those sequences were non-productive. General conclusions and limits of the study: For the cohort, immune exposure information was limited to CMV serostatus. Most TCR sequences were seen in very few donors, while some public TCRs were found in many individuals. Strong co-occurrence of HLA alleles, especially DR and DQ, made assigning TCR associations to individual alleles difficult. The authors suggested that the approach could potentially be generalized to other disease states and immunological phenotypes. A further reported finding was that TCR beta sequences accurately predicted the HLA-A and HLA-B alleles for most subjects in the first cohort. Because HLA typing was missing for some donors at each locus, association tests included only the typed subset. Sequencing depth was assumed to be roughly uniform across donors in the presence/absence analyses, though that assumption may not hold. According to a later analysis, TCR association rates differed among HLA loci, with DRB1 alleles showing the most associated TCRs and HLA-C alleles showing the fewest. In an earlier analysis of 587 of the donors, most TCR beta V segments appeared in productive rearrangements about 87% or about 30% of the time, broadly matching IMGT annotations. Compared with equally common non-associated chains, HLA-associated TCR beta chains in a later analysis were more clonally expanded and had lower generation probabilities. Linkage disequilibrium might explain the correlated functional status among segregating V segments, but an unknown experimental factor could not be ruled out. In this cohort, only TCR beta chains were sequenced, and detectable features were limited by the absence of alpha or paired-chain data. The sequencing pipeline was judged likely to have produced a cluster of highly shared sequence variants as a technical artifact. Most CMV-associated TCR beta chains appeared to be HLA-restricted in a later analysis, and the HLA associations seemed to be driven largely by CMV exposure. Three of the identified cytomegalovirus-associated TCR beta chains were confirmed in vitro to be specific for cytomegalovirus antigens. At a false discovery rate of 0.05, a later analysis linked around 17,000 TCR beta sequences to specific HLA alleles. Compared with the roughly 700-donor mean, donors in an Asian-associated ancestry cluster had fewer N-insertions in productive TCRs, according to a later genetic analysis. Several of the top co-occurrence clusters appeared to be linked to parvovirus B19, influenza, CMV and Epstein-Barr virus, according to a later analysis. A later genetic analysis associated a missense DCLRE1C variant with V-gene and J-gene trimming of TCR beta chains, and an independent cohort replicated the association. The classifier was reported to diagnose cytomegalovirus status with high specificity and sensitivity in both the original and validation cohorts. A total of fewer than 200 TCR beta chains were listed by the study as associated with cytomegalovirus. Because counts were too low, approximately 15 rarely observed V segments, including chromosome 9 orphons, were excluded from the earlier analysis of some 590 of the donors.

On this clone itself: The antigen this receptor binds is unknown. One base away there is no much larger clone; base qualities are not given.

In total, 630 or so healthy bone marrow donors made up the cohort. All cohort members were sampled while nominally healthy, although unrecorded immune exposures were likely present. The donor tested CMV seronegative, placing the donor among the approximately 360 seronegative members of the cohort. A peripheral blood sample was collected from each donor, and TCR beta sequencing was performed on peripheral blood mononuclear cells. The Qiagen DNeasy Blood Extraction Kit was used to extract genomic DNA from the blood cell samples. Library preparation used the immunoSEQ multiplex PCR assay. The multiplex PCR relied on a mix of 60 forward primers for TCR Vbeta segments and 13 reverse primers for TCR Jbeta segments. The CDR3 region of rearranged TCR beta genes was amplified from genomic DNA with a multiplex PCR assay. The Illumina HiSeq System was used to sequence the amplified TCR beta libraries as 87-base-pair reads. Regarding the original processing steps: A later analysis tallied 75 million to 85 million unique TCR beta chains across the 700 or so repertoires, and about 12 million of those chains were shared by two or more donors. A nearest-neighbor algorithm error-corrected the raw reads and collapsed the reads into unique sequences, merging closely related sequences to remove PCR and sequencing errors. Alignment of CDR3 sequences to IMGT reference sequences was used to assign V, D and J gene segments. Each retained sequence needed at least a six-nucleotide match to both a V gene segment and a J gene segment. Rearrangements were classified as productive when the CDR3 lacked stop codons and remained in frame with V and J, and all other rearrangements were classified as non-productive. CDR3 was defined according to IMGT convention as the region running from the second conserved V-encoded cysteine to the conserved J-encoded phenylalanine. The earlier analysis of about 590 of the donors excluded sequences that lacked an unambiguous match to a single V gene segment. An earlier analysis of a few hundred of the donors called V segments functional above 56.7% productive rearrangements and segregating when the between-donor standard deviation exceeded 5%. To diagnose cytomegalovirus status from the catalog of TCR beta chain sequences, a statistical classification framework was built. In a later analysis, TCR nucleotide sequences were compared against IMGT/GENE-DB human TR gene sequences so that V and J genes could be assigned. Using the TCRdist pipeline, a later analysis assigned CDR3 sequences along with most-parsimonious VDJ recombination scenarios. In a later analysis, every TCR beta chain was defined by the combination of its CDR3 amino acid sequence and its V-gene family, and reads without a unique V-gene family were dropped. As a way to deal with suspected cross-contamination and a sequencing artifact, a later analysis dropped hundreds of nucleotide sequences that were highly shared and had low generation probability. In a later analysis, a clonal expansion index for each public chain was calculated from normalized within-repertoire ranks of inferred template counts. In a later analysis, generation probabilities were computed with a VDJ recombination model fitted to out-of-frame rearrangements, and the resulting probabilities were checked against IGoR. In a later analysis, TCR-TCR, TCR-HLA and TCR-CMV co-occurrence was scored with hypergeometric tests, and a repertoire-size bias correction was applied to TCR pairs. A later analysis estimated false discovery rates by permuting HLA or CMV assignments 20 times. In a later analysis, co-occurring TCRs were grouped using DBSCAN, with TCRdist sequence similarity added in when clustering inside HLA-allele-positive subsets. For co-occurrence clustering, repertoires with fewer than 30,000 or more than 120,000 public chains were excluded, along with roughly 5 repertoires with anomalous nucleotide sharing. In its TCRdb copy, this immuneACCESS table keeps in-frame sequences only and misses some clones. Where compared with another copy, unresolved V genes explain less than half of these, and the others have no known cause. V and J calls and clone size follow that table, whereas D and trimming were derived from the DNA. For this sample there are fewer than 150,000 clones; about 80% appear just once. 2.2% of the sample is held by the ten biggest clonotypes.

Source material: PBMCs. This sequence was found in a man aged 30-40 years in good health and CMV-seronegative.

The sequenced DNA is TGTGCCAGCAGCAAAGCAGACAGGGGGCTATTGAGCTCTGGAAACACCATATATTTT. This gives the protein CASSKADRGLLSSGNTIYF. The V and J genes are TRBV21-1 and TRBJ1-3; TRBD1 is taken as the D call from the table, unchecked against the DNA. TRBV21-1 is assigned pseudogene status. The CDR3, cysteine through phenylalanine, is 19 amino acids long. Only CDR3 DNA is held: 57 bases, read in frame from base 1.